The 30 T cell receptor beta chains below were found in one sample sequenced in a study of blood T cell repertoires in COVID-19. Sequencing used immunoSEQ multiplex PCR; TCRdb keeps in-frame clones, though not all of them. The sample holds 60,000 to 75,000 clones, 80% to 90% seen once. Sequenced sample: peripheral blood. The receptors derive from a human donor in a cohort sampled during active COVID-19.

CDR3 sequence (DNA): TGTGCCAGTAGTATCCCGACTTTAACCTATGGCTACACCTTC. This gives the protein CASSIPTLTYGYTF. This sequence joins TRBV19 and TRBJ1-2; D gene ambiguous. V shed 3 bases and J shed 4 bases, with 12 bases lying between them. The germline V gene has CDR1 LNHDA and CDR2 SQIVND (reference sequence). CDR3 length equals 14 residues. The variable domain in full, with the rest retrieved from reference TRBV19 and TRBJ1-2, is DGGITQSPKYLFRKEGQNVTLSCEQNLNHDAMYWYRQDPGQGLRLIYYSQIVNDFQKGDIAEGYSVSREKKESFPLTVTSAQKNPTAFYLCASSIPTLTYGYTFGSGTRLTVV.

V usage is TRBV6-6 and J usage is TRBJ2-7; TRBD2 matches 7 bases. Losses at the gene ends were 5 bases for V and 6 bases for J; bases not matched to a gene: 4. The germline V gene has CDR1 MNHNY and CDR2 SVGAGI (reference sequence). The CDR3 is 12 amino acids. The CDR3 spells CASSLGGVEQYF. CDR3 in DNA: TGTGCCAGCAGTCTGGGGGGGGTCGAGCAGTACTTC.

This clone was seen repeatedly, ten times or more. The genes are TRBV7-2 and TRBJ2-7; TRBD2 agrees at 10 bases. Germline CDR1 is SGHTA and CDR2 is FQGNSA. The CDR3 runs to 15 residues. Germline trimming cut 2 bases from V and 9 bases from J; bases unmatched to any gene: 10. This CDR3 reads CASSLRAGGTYGQYF. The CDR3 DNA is TGTGCCAGCAGCTTACGAGCGGGAGGGACCTATGGGCAGTACTTC.

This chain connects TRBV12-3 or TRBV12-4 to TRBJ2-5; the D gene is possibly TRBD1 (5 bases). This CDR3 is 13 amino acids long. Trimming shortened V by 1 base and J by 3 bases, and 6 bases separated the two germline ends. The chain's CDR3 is CASSLVGEETQYF. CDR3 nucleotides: TGTGCCAGCAGTTTAGTAGGGGAAGAGACCCAGTACTTC.

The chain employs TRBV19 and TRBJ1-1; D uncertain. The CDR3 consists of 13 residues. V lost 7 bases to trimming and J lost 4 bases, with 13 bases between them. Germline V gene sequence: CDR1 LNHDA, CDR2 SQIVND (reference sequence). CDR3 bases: TGTGCCAGTACCCTGGACCGGGGCACTGAAGCTTTCTTT. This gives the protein CASTLDRGTEAFF.

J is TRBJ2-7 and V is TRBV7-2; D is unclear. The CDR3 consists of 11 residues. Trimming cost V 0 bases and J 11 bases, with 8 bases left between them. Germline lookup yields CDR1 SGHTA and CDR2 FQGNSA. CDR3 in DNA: TGTGCCAGCAGCTTAGCCGAGGAGAAGTACTTC. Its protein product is CASSLAEEKYF. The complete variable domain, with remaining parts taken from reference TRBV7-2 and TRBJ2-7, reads GAGVSQSPSNKVTEKGKDVELRCDPISGHTALYWYRQSLGQGLEFLIYFQGNSAPDKSGLPSDRFSAERTGGSVSTLTIQRTQQEDSAVYLCASSLAEEKYFGPGTRLTVT.

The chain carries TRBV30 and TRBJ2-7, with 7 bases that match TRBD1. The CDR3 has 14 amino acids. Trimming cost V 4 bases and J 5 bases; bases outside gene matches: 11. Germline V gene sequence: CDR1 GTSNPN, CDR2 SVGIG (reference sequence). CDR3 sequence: CAWNTGELRDEQYF. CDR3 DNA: TGTGCCTGGAACACAGGGGAACTAAGGGACGAGCAGTACTTC.

The CDR3 protein is CASSVDGGGPSYEQYF. The CDR3 nucleotides are TGTGCCAGCAGCGTAGACGGCGGGGGTCCCTCCTACGAGCAGTACTTC. The gene calls are TRBV9 and TRBJ2-7, with 7 bases that match TRBD2. This CDR3 contains 16 residues. V gave up 0 bases and J gave up 0 bases; unmatched junction bases: 6. In germline, CDR1 is SGDLS, CDR2 YYNGEE.

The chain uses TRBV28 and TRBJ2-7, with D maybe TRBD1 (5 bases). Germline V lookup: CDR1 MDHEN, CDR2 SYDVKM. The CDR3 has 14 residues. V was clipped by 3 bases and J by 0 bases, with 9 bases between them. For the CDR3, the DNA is TGTGCCAGCAGTTTTCAGGGAAGCTCCTACGAGCAGTACTTC. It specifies CASSFQGSSYEQYF. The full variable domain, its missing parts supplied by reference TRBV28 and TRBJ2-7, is DVKVTQSSRYLVKRTGEKVFLECVQDMDHENMFWYRQDPGLGLRLIYFSYDVKMKEKGDIPEGYSVSREKKERFSLILESASTNQTSMYLCASSFQGSSYEQYFGPGTRLTVT.

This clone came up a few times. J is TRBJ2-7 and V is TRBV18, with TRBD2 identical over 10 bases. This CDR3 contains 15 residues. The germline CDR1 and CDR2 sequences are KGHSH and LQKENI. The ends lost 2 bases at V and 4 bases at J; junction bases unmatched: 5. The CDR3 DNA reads TGTGCCAGCTCACCATCTCTAGCGGGGGCGTACGAGCAGTACTTC. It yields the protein CASSPSLAGAYEQYF.

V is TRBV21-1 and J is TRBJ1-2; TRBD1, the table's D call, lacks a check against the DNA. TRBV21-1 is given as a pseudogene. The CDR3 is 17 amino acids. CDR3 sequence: CASSKALWTGKVVGYTF. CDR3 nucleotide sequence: TGTGCCAGCAGCAAAGCGCTTTGGACAGGGAAGGTGGTTGGCTACACCTTC.

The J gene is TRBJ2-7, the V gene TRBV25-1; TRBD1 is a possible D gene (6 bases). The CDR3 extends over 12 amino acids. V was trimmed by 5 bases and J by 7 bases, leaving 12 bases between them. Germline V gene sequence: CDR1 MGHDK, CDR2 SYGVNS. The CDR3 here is CASSFQGWEQYF. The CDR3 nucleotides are TGTGCCAGCAGTTTCCAGGGGTGGGAGCAGTACTTC.

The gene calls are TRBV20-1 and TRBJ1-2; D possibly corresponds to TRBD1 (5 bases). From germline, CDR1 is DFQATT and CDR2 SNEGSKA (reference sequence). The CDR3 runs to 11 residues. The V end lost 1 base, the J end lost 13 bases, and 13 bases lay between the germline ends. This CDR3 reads CSARVLGGTTF. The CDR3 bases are TGCAGTGCTAGAGTCTTGGGGGGGACCACCTTC.

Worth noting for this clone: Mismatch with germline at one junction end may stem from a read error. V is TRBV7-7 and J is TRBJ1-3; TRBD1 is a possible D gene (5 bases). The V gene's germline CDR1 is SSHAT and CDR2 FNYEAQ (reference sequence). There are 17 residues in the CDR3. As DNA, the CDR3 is TGTGCTAGCAGCTTAGGAGTCGGGGGTAGCTCTGGAAACACCATATATTTT. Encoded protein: CASSLGVGGSSGNTIYF.

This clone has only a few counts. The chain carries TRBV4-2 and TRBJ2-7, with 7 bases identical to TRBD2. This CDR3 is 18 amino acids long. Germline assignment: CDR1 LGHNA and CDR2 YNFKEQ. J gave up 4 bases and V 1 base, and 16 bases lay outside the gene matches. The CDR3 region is CASSQVRPGSFGRYEQYF. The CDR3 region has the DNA TGTGCCAGCAGCCAAGTGAGACCCGGGAGCTTCGGGAGGTACGAGCAGTACTTC.

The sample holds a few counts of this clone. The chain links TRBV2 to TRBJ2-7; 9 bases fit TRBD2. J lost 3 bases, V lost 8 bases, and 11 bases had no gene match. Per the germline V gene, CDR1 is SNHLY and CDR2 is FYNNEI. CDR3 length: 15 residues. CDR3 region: CASEDPGLADYEQYF. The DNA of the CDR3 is TGTGCCAGCGAAGATCCGGGACTAGCAGACTACGAGCAGTACTTC.

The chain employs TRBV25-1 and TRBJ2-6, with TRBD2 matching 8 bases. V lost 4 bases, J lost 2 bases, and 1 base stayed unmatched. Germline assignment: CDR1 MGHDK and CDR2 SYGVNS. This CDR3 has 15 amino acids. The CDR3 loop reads CASSAGGAGANVLTF. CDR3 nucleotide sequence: TGTGCCAGCAGTGCGGGGGGGGCTGGGGCCAACGTCCTGACTTTC.

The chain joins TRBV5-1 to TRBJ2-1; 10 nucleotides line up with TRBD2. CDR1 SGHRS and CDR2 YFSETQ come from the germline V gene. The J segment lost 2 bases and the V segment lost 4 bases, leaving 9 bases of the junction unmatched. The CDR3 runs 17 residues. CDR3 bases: TGCGCCAGCAGCGGCTCAGCACTAGCGGGGACCTACAATGAGCAGTTCTTC. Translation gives CASSGSALAGTYNEQFF.

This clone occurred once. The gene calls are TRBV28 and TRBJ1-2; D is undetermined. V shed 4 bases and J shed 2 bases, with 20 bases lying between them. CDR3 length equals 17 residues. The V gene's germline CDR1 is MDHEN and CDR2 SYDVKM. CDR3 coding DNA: TGTGCCAGCAGTTCCCCTGAGGGTGGGAGGAGGAACTATGGCTACACCTTC. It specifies CASSSPEGGRRNYGYTF.

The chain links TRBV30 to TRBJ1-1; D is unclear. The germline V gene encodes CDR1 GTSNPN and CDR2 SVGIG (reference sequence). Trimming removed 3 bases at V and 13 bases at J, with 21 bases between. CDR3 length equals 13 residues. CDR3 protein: CAWSEPVVPGGFF. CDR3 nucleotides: TGTGCCTGGAGCGAGCCTGTTGTCCCGGGTGGTTTCTTT.

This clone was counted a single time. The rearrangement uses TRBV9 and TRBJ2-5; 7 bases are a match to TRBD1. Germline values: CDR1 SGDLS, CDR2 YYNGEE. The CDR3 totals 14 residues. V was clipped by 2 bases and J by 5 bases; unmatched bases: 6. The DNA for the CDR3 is TGTGCCAGCAGCGTTGGAGACAGGGTGGAGACCCAGTACTTC. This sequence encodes CASSVGDRVETQYF.

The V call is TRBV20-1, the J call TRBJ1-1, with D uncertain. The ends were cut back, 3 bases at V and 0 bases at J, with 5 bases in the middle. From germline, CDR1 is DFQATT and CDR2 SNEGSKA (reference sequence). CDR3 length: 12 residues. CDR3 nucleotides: TGCAGTGCTAGTACTATGAACACTGAAGCTTTCTTT. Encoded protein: CSASTMNTEAFF.

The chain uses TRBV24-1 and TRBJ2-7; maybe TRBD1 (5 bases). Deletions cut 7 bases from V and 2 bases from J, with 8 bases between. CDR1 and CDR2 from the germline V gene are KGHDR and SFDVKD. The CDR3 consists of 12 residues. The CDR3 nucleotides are TGTGCCACCAGGGCAGGGACCTACGAGCAGTACTTC. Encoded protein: CATRAGTYEQYF.

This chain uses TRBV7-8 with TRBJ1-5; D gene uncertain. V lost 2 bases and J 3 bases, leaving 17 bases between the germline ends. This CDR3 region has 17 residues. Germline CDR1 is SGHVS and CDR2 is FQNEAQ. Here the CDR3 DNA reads TGTGCCAGCAGCTTAAGCCCCCTGGGAGATATCAATCAGCCCCAGCATTTT. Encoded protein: CASSLSPLGDINQPQHF.

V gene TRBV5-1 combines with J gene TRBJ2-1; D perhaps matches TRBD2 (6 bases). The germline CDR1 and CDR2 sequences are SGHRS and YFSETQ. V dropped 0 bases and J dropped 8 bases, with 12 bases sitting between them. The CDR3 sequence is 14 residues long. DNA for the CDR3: TGCGCCAGCAGCTTGGTGCCGGGGGTGGATGAGCAGTTCTTC. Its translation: CASSLVPGVDEQFF.

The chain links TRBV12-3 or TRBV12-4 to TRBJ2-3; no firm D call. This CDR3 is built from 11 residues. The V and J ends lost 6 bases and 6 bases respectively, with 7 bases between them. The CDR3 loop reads CASSRVDTQYF. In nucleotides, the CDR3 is TGTGCCAGCAGCCGAGTGGATACGCAGTATTTT.

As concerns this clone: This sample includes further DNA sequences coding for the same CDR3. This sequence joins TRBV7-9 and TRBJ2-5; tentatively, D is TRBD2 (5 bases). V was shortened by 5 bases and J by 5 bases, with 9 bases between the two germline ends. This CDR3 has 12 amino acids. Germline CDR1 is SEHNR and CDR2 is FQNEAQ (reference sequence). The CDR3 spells CASSRGWETQYF. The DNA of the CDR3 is TGTGCCAGCAGCCGGGGTTGGGAGACCCAGTACTTC.

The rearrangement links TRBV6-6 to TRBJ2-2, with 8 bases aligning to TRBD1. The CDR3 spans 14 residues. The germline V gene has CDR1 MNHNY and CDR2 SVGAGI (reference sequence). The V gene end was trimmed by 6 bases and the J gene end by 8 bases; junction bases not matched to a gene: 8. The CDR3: CASSKQGAVGELFF. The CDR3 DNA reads TGTGCCAGCAGCAAGCAGGGGGCTGTAGGGGAGCTGTTTTTT.

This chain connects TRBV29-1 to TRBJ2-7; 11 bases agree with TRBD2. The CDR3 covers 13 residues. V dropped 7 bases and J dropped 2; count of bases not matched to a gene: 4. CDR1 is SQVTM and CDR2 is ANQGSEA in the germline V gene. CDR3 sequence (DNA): TGCAGCGGCCTGACTAGCGGGGCCTACGAGCAGTACTTC. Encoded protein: CSGLTSGAYEQYF.

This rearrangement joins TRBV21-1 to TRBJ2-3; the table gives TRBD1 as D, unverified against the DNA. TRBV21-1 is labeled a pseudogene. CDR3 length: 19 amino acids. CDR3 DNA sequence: TGTGCCAGCAGCAAACCCCTTTTTCGCAGGGGGCGCTGGACAGATACGCAGTATTTT. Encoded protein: CASSKPLFRRGRWTDTQYF.